Following are 21 T cell receptor beta chains from one sample sequenced in a study of regulatory T cells in long-lasting Graves disease. Stated time point: newly diagnosed GD, antithyroid drugs for less than 3 months. Preparation of the TCR library used RNA extracted from PBMCs. Both iRepertoire HTBI primers and Arm-PCR of CDR3 regions were used to build the TCR beta libraries. TCRdb used MiXCR to reprocess the multiplex PCR reads, holding one entry per CDR3 protein. The sample lists roughly 250,000 distinct CDR3 sequences, around 18% seen once, with 12% to 15% in the top ten. The sample was also linked to a second study, of T cells in Graves' hyperthyroidism and ophthalmopathy.

The input for sequencing was peripheral blood mononuclear cells (PBMCs), taken at new diagnosis, from a patient treated with antithyroid drugs. The receptors originated from a woman aged 25-40 years with Graves disease.

This clonotype was observed a handful of times. The J gene is TRBJ2-1, the V gene TRBV7-6, with TRBD2 identical over 12 bases. Germline CDR1 SGHVS, CDR2 FNYEAQ. Trimming removed 3 bases from V and 9 bases from J; junction bases left unmatched: 9. This CDR3 has 16 amino acids. CDR3 coding DNA: TGTGCCAGCAGCTTTCTAGCGGGGGGGCAGGACAGTGAGCAGTTCTTC. It encodes CASSFLAGGQDSEQFF.

This clonotype was observed at least ten times. The chain is built from TRBV25-1 and TRBJ1-3; the match to TRBD1 covers 7 bases. CDR3 size: 15 residues. Germline CDR1 reads MGHDK; CDR2 reads SYGVNS. The V segment lost 2 bases and the J segment 1 base; nucleotides outside the gene matches: 2. DNA of the CDR3: TGTGCCAGCAGTGAAGACAGGGCATCTGGAAACACCATATATTTT. It yields the protein CASSEDRASGNTIYF.

The chain is built from TRBV28 and TRBJ1-1; 12 positions match TRBD1. After removal of 4 bases from V and 6 bases from J, the junction contained 9 bases not matched to a gene. CDR1 MDHEN and CDR2 SYDVKM come from the germline V gene. The CDR3 has 16 amino acids. The CDR3 nucleotides are TGTGCCAGCAGTTCACCCGGGACAGGGGGCGTCCCTGAAGCTTTCTTT. Its protein product is CASSSPGTGGVPEAFF.

The chain combines TRBV7-2 with TRBJ1-2, with unresolved D. The ends were cut back, 5 bases at V and 3 bases at J, with 13 bases in the middle. This CDR3 is built from 14 residues. Germline lookup yields CDR1 SGHTA and CDR2 FQGNSA. For the CDR3, the DNA is TGTGCCAGCAGCCCCTGGGGAAGCGACTATGGCTACACCTTC. Translated, it gives CASSPWGSDYGYTF.

This clonotype has a handful of counts. The chain is built from TRBV12-3 or TRBV12-4 and TRBJ2-3, with TRBD2 matching 7 bases. This CDR3 contains 14 residues. Trimming cost V 7 bases and J 3 bases; bases outside gene matches: 7. The CDR3 region has the DNA TGTGCCAGCACCCGCGGGGGTGAGACAGATACGCAGTATTTT. Its translation is CASTRGGETDTQYF.

In this sample, this clonotype turned up many times. This sequence joins TRBV28 and TRBJ1-4; D gene uncertain. From germline, CDR1 is MDHEN and CDR2 SYDVKM. This CDR3 contains 14 residues. Trimming stripped 7 bases from V and 0 bases from J, with 9 bases between. CDR3 sequence reads: CASMSGSTNEKLFF. In nucleotides, the CDR3 is TGTGCCAGCATGAGCGGATCAACTAATGAAAAACTGTTTTTT.

In this sample, this clonotype turned up a few times. This rearrangement joins TRBV7-6 to TRBJ2-6; D unresolved. Germline CDR1 is SGHVS and CDR2 is FNYEAQ. V was trimmed by 3 bases and J by 0 bases, leaving 3 bases between them. The CDR3 loop spans 14 amino acids. In DNA, the CDR3 is TGTGCCAGCAGCTTTGGCTCTGGGGCCAACGTCCTGACTTTC. Translated, it gives CASSFGSGANVLTF. Looking up the rest from reference TRBV7-6 and TRBJ2-6 gives the full variable domain: GAGVSQSPRYKVTKRGQDVALRCDPISGHVSLYWYRQALGQGPEFLTYFNYEAQQDKSGLPNDRFSAERPEGSISTLTIQRTEQRDSAMYRCASSFGSGANVLTFGAGSRLTVL.

This clonotype appeared a few times. The DNA of the CDR3 is TGTGCCACCAGTGAGGAGGGACAGGGAGGGTCCACCGGGGAGCTGTTTTTT. Its protein is CATSEEGQGGSTGELFF. The chain couples TRBV24-1 to TRBJ2-2, with 9 bases fitting TRBD1. This CDR3 spans 17 amino acids. Germline trimming cut 4 bases from V and 4 bases from J; bases unmatched to any gene: 9. Germline CDR1 is KGHDR and CDR2 is SFDVKD.

This clonotype was detected many times. This chain joins TRBV29-1 and TRBJ1-1, with 12 bases aligning to TRBD1. V trimming: 8 bases; J trimming: 4 bases; junction bases outside the gene matches: 5. The CDR3 is 13 amino acids. Germline V gives CDR1 SQVTM, CDR2 ANQGSEA. The CDR3 spells CSSGQGAATEAFF. CDR3 in DNA: TGCAGCTCGGGACAGGGGGCAGCCACTGAAGCTTTCTTT.

At least ten counts were recorded for this clonotype. V and J are TRBV20-1 and TRBJ1-2; D call uncertain. Germline CDR1 reads DFQATT; CDR2 reads SNEGSKA (reference sequence). The CDR3 is made up of 12 amino acids. Trimming left V 0 bases short and J 8 bases short, with 10 bases between. In nucleotides, the CDR3 is TGCAGTGCTAGAGATCTCTCAGGAGGCTACACCTTC. Translation: CSARDLSGGYTF.

V usage is TRBV4-1 and J usage is TRBJ2-4; 8 positions match TRBD2. The CDR3 covers 14 residues. Trimming removed 1 base from V and 7 bases from J; junction bases left unmatched: 3. CDR1 and CDR2 from the germline V gene are MGHRA and YSYEKL. CDR3 nucleotides: TGCGCCAGCAGCCAAGCGGGGGGGGGCAACATTCAGTACTTC. Translating it yields CASSQAGGGNIQYF.

This clonotype was seen a few times. This may come from a read error, since a much larger clone is one base off. This chain joins TRBV2 and TRBJ1-6; TRBD1 matches 8 bases. Germline loops: CDR1 SNHLY, CDR2 FYNNEI. The CDR3 covers 12 residues. The CDR3 DNA reads TGTGCCACCGGGGACAGGCGTTCACCCCCCCACTTT. It specifies CATGDRRSPPHF.

The chain couples TRBV12-3 or TRBV12-4 to TRBJ2-1; D is perhaps TRBD2 (6 bases). CDR3 length: 16 amino acids. Trimming left V 4 bases short and J 3 bases short, with 16 bases between. The CDR3 DNA sequence: TGTGCCAGCAGTTCCCTCGGCGGGAACTTCTACAATGAGCAGTTCTTC. Its protein is CASSSLGGNFYNEQFF.

In its sample, this clonotype was seen many times. The chain combines TRBV5-6 with TRBJ1-1; 9 bases line up with TRBD1. Germline V CDR1 and CDR2: SGHDT, YYEEEE. This CDR3 is 16 amino acids long. Trimming cost V 4 bases and J 3 bases; bases outside gene matches: 10. Here the CDR3 reads CASSPEQGAADTEAFF. The CDR3 DNA is TGTGCCAGCAGCCCTGAACAGGGGGCGGCGGACACTGAAGCTTTCTTT.

This clonotype was counted only a few times. This sequence joins TRBV6-1 and TRBJ1-5; D perhaps matches TRBD1 (6 bases). This CDR3 region has 13 residues. Trimming took off 6 bases at V and 4 bases at J, with 10 bases between the two ends. Per the germline V gene, CDR1 is MNHNS and CDR2 is SASEGT. The CDR3, as DNA: TGTGCCAGCAGATCACAGGGAAATCAGCCCCAGCATTTT. Translated, it gives CASRSQGNQPQHF.

This clonotype was counted a few times. A much larger clone lies a single base off, so this may be a read error. The V and J genes are TRBV20-1 and TRBJ1-5; 8 bases line up with TRBD1. Germline V gene data show CDR1 as DFQATT and CDR2 as SNEGSKA (reference sequence). The CDR3 is 15 amino acids. After removal of 4 bases from V and 2 bases from J, the junction contained 7 bases not matched to a gene. CDR3 DNA: TGCAGTGCTATACAGGGGGTAAGGGGCAATCAGCCCCAGCATTTT. Translating gives CSAIQGVRGNQPQHF.

This clonotype was detected ten times or more. The gene calls are TRBV10-2 and TRBJ1-1; D might be TRBD1 (6 bases). This CDR3 comprises 16 residues. In germline, CDR1 is WSHSY, CDR2 SAAADI. V shed 6 bases and J shed 1 base, with 18 bases lying between them. CDR3 sequence (DNA): TGCGCCAGCAGCACCTTGGGCGGACAGCCGAACACTGAAGCTTTCTTT. Translating it yields CASSTLGGQPNTEAFF.

This clonotype was seen at least ten times. The gene calls are TRBV18 and TRBJ1-1; D uncertain. Trimming removed 2 bases from V and 1 base from J, with 11 bases in between. The CDR3 covers 15 residues. CDR1 is KGHSH, CDR2 LQKENI, per germline. CDR3 coding DNA: TGTGCCAGCTCACCAGCCGGGGTCACGAACACTGAAGCTTTCTTT. Translation gives CASSPAGVTNTEAFF.

The table lists this clonotype with many counts. The chain links TRBV7-9 to TRBJ1-1, with unresolved D. V lost 0 bases and J 1 base, leaving 9 bases between the germline ends. The CDR3 extends over 15 amino acids. The germline CDR1 and CDR2 sequences are SEHNR and FQNEAQ (reference sequence). DNA of the CDR3: TGTGCCAGCAGCTTAGCCGGCCCGAGGAACACTGAAGCTTTCTTT. It is translated as CASSLAGPRNTEAFF. The full variable domain, completed using reference TRBV7-9 and TRBJ1-1, is DTGVSQNPRHKITKRGQNVTFRCDPISEHNRLYWYRQTLGQGPEFLTYFQNEAQLEKSRLLSDRFSAERPKGSFSTLEIQRTEQGDSAMYLCASSLAGPRNTEAFFGQGTRLTVV.

This clonotype was recorded at least ten times. This rearrangement joins TRBV7-2 to TRBJ2-1; TRBD2 aligns across 7 bases. CDR1 is SGHTA and CDR2 is FQGNSA in the germline V gene. The CDR3 spans 14 residues. V lost 6 bases, J lost 7 bases, and 9 bases stayed unmatched. The CDR3 sequence: CASRPGGGANEQFF. In DNA, the CDR3 is TGTGCCAGCAGGCCCGGGGGAGGGGCGAATGAGCAGTTCTTC. The full variable domain, in which reference TRBV7-2 and TRBJ2-1 provide the parts outside the CDR3, is GAGVSQSPSNKVTEKGKDVELRCDPISGHTALYWYRQSLGQGLEFLIYFQGNSAPDKSGLPSDRFSAERTGGSVSTLTIQRTQQEDSAVYLCASRPGGGANEQFFGPGTRLTVL.

This clonotype was seen many times. J is TRBJ2-2 and V is TRBV24-1; 8 bases match TRBD1. The CDR3 contains 16 residues. The J segment lost 1 base and the V segment lost 3 bases, leaving 3 bases of the junction unmatched. Germline V gene sequence: CDR1 KGHDR, CDR2 SFDVKD. CDR3 residues: CATSDPGTGNTGELFF. CDR3 bases: TGTGCCACCAGTGATCCCGGGACAGGGAACACCGGGGAGCTGTTTTTT.